These T cell receptor beta chains were read from a single sample in a study of blood T cell repertoires in COVID-19. Here immunoSEQ multiplex PCR was the method, and the copy in TCRdb shows in-frame clones only, minus some. Among nearly 200,000 clones, about 89% were seen once, and the ten largest hold over 7%. Sequencing used PBMCs or T cells enriched from blood (not recorded which). These TCRs come from a woman aged 18-29 years who had recovered from COVID-19. The CDR3 runs from the conserved cysteine through the conserved F or W. D genes are given only for firm matches. Some rows have no size entry. The others give once, few or many, or a class for an expanded clone.

V gene	J gene	D gene	clone size	CDR3 protein	CDR3 DNA
TRBV9	TRBJ1-6	TRBD1	NA	CASSVPGQGRSPLHF	TGTGCCAGCAGCGTCCCGGGACAGGGGCGTTCACCCCTCCACTTT
TRBV14	TRBJ1-6	TRBD1	NA	CASSGNRGWISPLHF	TGTGCCAGCAGCGGCAACAGGGGATGGATTTCACCCCTCCACTTT
TRBV12-3/TRBV12-4	TRBJ2-3	NA	NA	CASTLSDTQYF	TGTGCCAGCACCCTATCAGATACGCAGTATTTT
TRBV9	TRBJ1-3	TRBD1	NA	CASSVGGTGHSWGNTIYF	TGTGCCAGCAGCGTAGGCGGGACAGGTCATTCGTGGGGAAACACCATATATTTT
TRBV5-6	TRBJ2-1	TRBD2	NA	CASSLAGHNEQFF	TGTGCCAGCAGCTTAGCGGGGCACAATGAGCAGTTCTTC
TRBV10-3	TRBJ1-6	NA	NA	CAIRGQNNSSLHF	TGTGCCATCAGAGGACAGAATAATTCATCCCTCCACTTT
TRBV27	TRBJ1-5	NA	NA	CASSLMAENQPQHF	TGTGCCAGCAGTTTAATGGCAGAAAATCAGCCCCAGCATTTT
TRBV9	TRBJ2-3	NA	NA	CASSVDGIVTDTQYF	TGTGCCAGCAGCGTAGACGGTATAGTCACAGATACGCAGTATTTT
TRBV5-6	TRBJ1-2	NA	NA	CASSTQTGVRGYTF	TGTGCCAGCAGCACCCAGACCGGGGTCCGCGGCTACACCTTC
TRBV9	TRBJ1-2	TRBD1	NA	CASGGDRDGYTF	TGTGCCAGCGGGGGGGACAGGGATGGCTACACCTTC
TRBV12-3/TRBV12-4	TRBJ2-5	NA	NA	CASSANRETQYF	TGTGCCAGCAGTGCTAACAGAGAGACCCAGTACTTC
TRBV18	TRBJ1-6	TRBD1	NA	CASCPDRISPLHF	TGTGCCAGCTGCCCGGACAGGATTTCACCCCTCCACTTT
TRBV5-1	TRBJ2-7	NA	NA	CASSRSTDQGSEQYF	TGCGCCAGCAGCCGATCGACAGACCAGGGGAGCGAGCAGTACTTC
TRBV4-1	TRBJ2-2	NA	NA	CASSPPGLAGELFF	TGCGCCAGCAGCCCCCCAGGACTCGCCGGGGAGCTGTTTTTT
TRBV28	TRBJ1-5	NA	NA	CASSTQGWGNQPQHF	TGTGCCAGCAGTACCCAGGGATGGGGCAATCAGCCCCAGCATTTT
TRBV11-2	TRBJ2-3	NA	NA	CASSFPGGLGDTQYF	TGTGCCAGCAGCTTTCCGGGGGGCCTCGGAGATACGCAGTATTTT
TRBV28	TRBJ1-3	TRBD1	NA	CASSALTGNTIYF	TGTGCCAGCAGTGCACTGACAGGGAACACCATATATTTT
TRBV9	TRBJ2-5	TRBD1	once	CASSVETRTGGMGTQYF	TGTGCCAGCAGCGTAGAAACTCGGACAGGGGGCATGGGGACCCAGTACTTC
TRBV10-2	TRBJ2-5	TRBD2	NA	CASSEFAGGSETQYF	TGCGCCAGCAGTGAGTTTGCGGGGGGGTCAGAGACCCAGTACTTC
TRBV7-9	TRBJ1-2	TRBD1	NA	CASLPEGQGNYGYTF	TGTGCCAGCCTTCCAGAGGGACAGGGGAACTATGGCTACACCTTC
TRBV7-7	TRBJ2-5	NA	NA	CASSLSTGTSTETQYF	TGTGCCAGCAGCTTATCAACCGGGACTTCAACAGAGACCCAGTACTTC
TRBV5-1	TRBJ2-3	TRBD2	NA	CTSSPLLAGGTDTQYF	TGCACCAGCAGCCCCCTACTAGCGGGGGGGACAGATACGCAGTATTTT
TRBV7-2	TRBJ1-2	NA	NA	CASSQDGIYGYTF	TGTGCCAGCAGCCAGGACGGGATCTATGGCTACACCTTC
TRBV7-9	TRBJ1-2	NA	NA	CASSASWEGTNYGYTF	TGTGCCAGCAGCGCGAGTTGGGAGGGCACTAACTATGGCTACACCTTC
TRBV5-4	TRBJ1-2	NA	NA	CASSLGHYGYTF	TGTGCCAGCAGCTTGGGGCACTATGGCTACACCTTC
TRBV11-2	TRBJ2-7	NA	NA	CASSLERGEGYEQYF	TGTGCCAGCAGCCTCGAGAGGGGGGAGGGCTACGAGCAGTACTTC
TRBV6-4	TRBJ2-3	TRBD2	NA	CASSLSGGGTDTQYF	TGTGCCAGCAGTCTGAGCGGGGGAGGTACAGATACGCAGTATTTT
TRBV27	TRBJ1-4	TRBD1	NA	CASRTTGQPNEKLFF	TGTGCCAGCAGAACAACGGGACAGCCTAATGAAAAACTGTTTTTT
TRBV9	TRBJ2-6	NA	few	CASSVESSGANVLTF	TGTGCCAGCAGCGTAGAGAGCTCTGGGGCCAACGTCCTGACTTTC
TRBV11-3	TRBJ2-1	TRBD1	NA	CASSSQGSYNEQFF	TGTGCCAGCAGCTCACAGGGGTCCTACAATGAGCAGTTCTTC
TRBV5-4	TRBJ2-3	NA	NA	CASRSGGATDTQYF	TGTGCCAGCAGATCGGGGGGCGCGACAGATACGCAGTATTTT
TRBV2	TRBJ2-7	NA	NA	CASGAGPYEQYF	TGTGCCAGCGGGGCAGGACCCTACGAGCAGTACTTC
TRBV28	TRBJ1-6	NA	few	CASQVGTFNSPLHF	TGTGCCAGCCAGGTGGGCACTTTCAATTCACCCCTCCACTTT
TRBV10-1	TRBJ2-4	NA	many	CASSENTAKNIQYF	TGCGCCAGCAGTGAGAACACCGCCAAAAACATTCAGTACTTC
TRBV2	TRBJ2-2	NA	NA	CASSEYQLPGELFF	TGTGCCAGCAGTGAATACCAACTACCCGGGGAGCTGTTTTTT
TRBV6-5	TRBJ2-7	NA	few	CASSSTTVIEQYF	TGTGCCAGCAGTAGTACGACAGTTATTGAGCAGTACTTC
TRBV29-1	TRBJ2-3	NA	NA	CSVGLTDTQYF	TGCAGCGTTGGTTTAACAGATACGCAGTATTTT
TRBV9	TRBJ2-7	NA	NA	CASSVREDEQYF	TGTGCCAGCAGCGTTAGGGAGGACGAGCAGTACTTC
TRBV9	TRBJ1-3	NA	NA	CASSVEGTISGNTIYF	TGTGCCAGCAGCGTGGAGGGTACGATCTCTGGAAACACCATATATTTT
TRBV2	TRBJ2-2	NA	NA	CASSGQADNTGELFF	TGTGCCAGCAGTGGACAGGCAGATAACACCGGGGAGCTGTTTTTT
TRBV4-2	TRBJ1-1	NA	few	CASSQDYGEDTEAFF	TGTGCCAGCAGCCAAGATTACGGGGAAGACACTGAAGCTTTCTTT
TRBV9	TRBJ2-1	TRBD1	NA	CASSPQGDRPYNEQFF	TGTGCCAGCAGCCCCCAGGGGGACAGGCCCTACAATGAGCAGTTCTTC
TRBV12-3/TRBV12-4	TRBJ1-2	TRBD1	NA	CASSTSGTADYTF	TGTGCCAGCAGTACATCCGGGACAGCCGACTACACCTTC
TRBV6-1	TRBJ1-5	NA	NA	CASSAVGVFVNQPQHF	TGTGCCAGCAGTGCAGTAGGGGTGTTTGTCAATCAGCCCCAGCATTTT